The following is a TCR beta chain sequence with its context. Its antigen is not identified. This specimen comes from a study of T cell responses to AZD1222 COVID-19 vaccine. General study results and limits: No repertoire was sampled before or during the peak T cell response, only after it.

The method was immunoSEQ multiplex PCR; TCRdb's version includes in-frame clones alone and lacks a portion of them. The sample carries approximately 160,000 clones, roughly 90% recorded once. This CDR3 contains 13 residues. The J segment lost 3 bases and the V segment lost 11 bases, leaving 5 bases of the junction unmatched. The chain carries TRBV12-3 or TRBV12-4 and TRBJ2-1; the match to TRBD1 covers 9 bases. This specimen was peripheral blood, taken on day 0 of AZD1222 vaccination. The receptor was isolated from an adult in good health. CDR3 bases: TGTGCCTCTCACAGGGGGCGCTACAATGAGCAGTTCTTC. Protein product: CASHRGRYNEQFF.